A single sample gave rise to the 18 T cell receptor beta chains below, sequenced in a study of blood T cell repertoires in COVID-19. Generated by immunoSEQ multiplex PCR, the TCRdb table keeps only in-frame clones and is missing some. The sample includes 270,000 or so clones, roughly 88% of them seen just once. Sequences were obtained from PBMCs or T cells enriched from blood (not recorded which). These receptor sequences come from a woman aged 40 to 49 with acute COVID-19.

CDR3 sequence (DNA): TGTGCCAGCAGCCAAGATCTCGATACGCAGTATTTT. Its translation: CASSQDLDTQYF. The V and J genes are TRBV3-1 (or the pseudogene TRBV3-2) and TRBJ2-3; D gene unclear. Trimming stripped 0 bases from V and 6 bases from J, with 4 bases between. Germline CDR1 and CDR2: LGHDT and YNNKEL (reference sequence). The CDR3 loop spans 12 amino acids.

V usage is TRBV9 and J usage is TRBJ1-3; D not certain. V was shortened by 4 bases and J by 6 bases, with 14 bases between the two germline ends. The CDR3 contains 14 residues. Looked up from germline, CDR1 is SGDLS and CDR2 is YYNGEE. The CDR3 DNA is TGTGCCAGCAGCTTAGAGAGCGGGGAAAACACCATATATTTT. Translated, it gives CASSLESGENTIYF.

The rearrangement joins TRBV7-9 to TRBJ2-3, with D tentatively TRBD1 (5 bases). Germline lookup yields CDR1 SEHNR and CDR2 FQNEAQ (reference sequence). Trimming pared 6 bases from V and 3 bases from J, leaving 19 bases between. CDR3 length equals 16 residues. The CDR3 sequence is CASSIGVGTSTDTQYF. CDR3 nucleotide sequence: TGTGCCAGCAGTATAGGGGTTGGTACCTCGACAGATACGCAGTATTTT.

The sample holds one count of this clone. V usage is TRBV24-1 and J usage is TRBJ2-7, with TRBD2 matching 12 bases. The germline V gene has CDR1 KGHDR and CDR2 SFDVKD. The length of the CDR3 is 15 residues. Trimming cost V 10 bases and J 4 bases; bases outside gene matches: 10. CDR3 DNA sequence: TGTGCCACAAGCCCTAGCGGGAGGGCCAGTTACGAGCAGTACTTC. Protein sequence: CATSPSGRASYEQYF.

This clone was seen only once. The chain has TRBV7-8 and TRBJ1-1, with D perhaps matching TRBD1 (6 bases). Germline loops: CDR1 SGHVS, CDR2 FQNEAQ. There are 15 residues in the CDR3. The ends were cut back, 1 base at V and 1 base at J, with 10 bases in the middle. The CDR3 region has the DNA TGTGCCAGCAGCTTAGACCTGACAGGGAACACTGAAGCTTTCTTT. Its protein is CASSLDLTGNTEAFF.

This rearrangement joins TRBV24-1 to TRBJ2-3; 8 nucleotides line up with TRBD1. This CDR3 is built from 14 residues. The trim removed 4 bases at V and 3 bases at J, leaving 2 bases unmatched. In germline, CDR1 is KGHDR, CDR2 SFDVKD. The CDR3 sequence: CATSDRTGTDTQYF. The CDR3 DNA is TGTGCCACCAGTGACCGGACAGGGACAGATACGCAGTATTTT.

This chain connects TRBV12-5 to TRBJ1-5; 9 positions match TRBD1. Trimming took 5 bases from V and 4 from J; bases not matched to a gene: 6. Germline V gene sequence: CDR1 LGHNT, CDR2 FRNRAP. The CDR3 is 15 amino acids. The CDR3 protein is CASGLTTGGNQPQHF. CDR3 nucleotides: TGTGCTAGTGGTCTAACGACAGGGGGGAATCAGCCCCAGCATTTT.

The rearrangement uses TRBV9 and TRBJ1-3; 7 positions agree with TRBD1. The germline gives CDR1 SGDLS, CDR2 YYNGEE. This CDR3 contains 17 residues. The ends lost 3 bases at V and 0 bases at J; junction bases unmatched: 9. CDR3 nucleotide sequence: TGTGCCAGCAGCGGTGGCCGGGACAGAAGCTCTGGAAACACCATATATTTT. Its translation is CASSGGRDRSSGNTIYF.

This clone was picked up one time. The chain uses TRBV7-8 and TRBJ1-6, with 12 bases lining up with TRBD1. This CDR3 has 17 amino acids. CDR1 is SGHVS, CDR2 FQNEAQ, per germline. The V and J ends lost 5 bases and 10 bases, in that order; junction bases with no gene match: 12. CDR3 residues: CASSSRPGTGGWSPLHF. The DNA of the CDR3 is TGTGCCAGCAGCAGCAGACCCGGGACAGGGGGCTGGTCACCCCTCCACTTT.

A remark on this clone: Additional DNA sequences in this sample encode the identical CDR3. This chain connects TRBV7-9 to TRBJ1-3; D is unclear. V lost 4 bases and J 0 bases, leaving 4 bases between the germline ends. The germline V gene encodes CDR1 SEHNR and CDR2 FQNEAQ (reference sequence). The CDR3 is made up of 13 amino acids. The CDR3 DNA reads TGTGCCAGCAGCTCCTACTCTGGAAACACCATATATTTT. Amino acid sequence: CASSSYSGNTIYF.

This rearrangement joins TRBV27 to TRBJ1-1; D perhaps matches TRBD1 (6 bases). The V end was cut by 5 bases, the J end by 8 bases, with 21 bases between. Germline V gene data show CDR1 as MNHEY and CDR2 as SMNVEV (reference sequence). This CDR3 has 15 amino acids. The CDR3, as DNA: TGTGCCAGCAGTAGATTAACCGGGACAAACTTAGAAGCTTTCTTT. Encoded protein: CASSRLTGTNLEAFF.

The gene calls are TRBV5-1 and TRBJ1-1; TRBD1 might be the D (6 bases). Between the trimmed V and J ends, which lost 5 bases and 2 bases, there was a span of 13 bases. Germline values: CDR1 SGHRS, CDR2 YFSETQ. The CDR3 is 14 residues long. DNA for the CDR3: TGCGCCAGCAGAACCGGGACAAGCAACACTGAAGCTTTCTTT. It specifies CASRTGTSNTEAFF. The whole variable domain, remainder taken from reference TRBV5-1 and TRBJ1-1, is KAGVTQTPRYLIKTRGQQVTLSCSPISGHRSVSWYQQTPGQGLQFLFEYFSETQRNKGNFPGRFSGRQFSNSRSEMNVSTLELGDSALYLCASRTGTSNTEAFFGQGTRLTVV.

The CDR3 sequence: CSVGIPSGIADTQYF. The CDR3 region has the DNA TGCAGCGTTGGTATCCCTAGCGGGATTGCAGATACGCAGTATTTT. The gene calls are TRBV29-1 and TRBJ2-3; 9 bases align to TRBD2. The CDR3 sequence is 15 residues long. The germline V gene has CDR1 SQVTM and CDR2 ANQGSEA. With V trimmed by 4 bases and J by 4 bases, 9 bases remained unmatched.

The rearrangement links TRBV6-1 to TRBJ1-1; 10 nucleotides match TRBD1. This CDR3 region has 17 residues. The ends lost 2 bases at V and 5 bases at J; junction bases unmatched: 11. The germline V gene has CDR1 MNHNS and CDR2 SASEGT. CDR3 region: CASSERGPGQGGTEAFF. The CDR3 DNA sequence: TGTGCCAGCAGTGAAAGGGGCCCTGGACAGGGGGGGACTGAAGCTTTCTTT.

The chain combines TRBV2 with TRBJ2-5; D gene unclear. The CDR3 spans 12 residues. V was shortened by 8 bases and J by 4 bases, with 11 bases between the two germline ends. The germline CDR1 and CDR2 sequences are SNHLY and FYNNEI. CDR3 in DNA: TGTGCCAGCTTTTACTCCCGAGAGACCCAGTACTTC. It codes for CASFYSRETQYF. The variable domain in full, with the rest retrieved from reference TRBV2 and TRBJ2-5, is EPEVTQTPSHQVTQMGQEVILRCVPISNHLYFYWYRQILGQKVEFLVSFYNNEISEKSEIFDDQFSVERPDGSNFTLKIRSTKLEDSAMYFCASFYSRETQYFGPGTRLLVL.

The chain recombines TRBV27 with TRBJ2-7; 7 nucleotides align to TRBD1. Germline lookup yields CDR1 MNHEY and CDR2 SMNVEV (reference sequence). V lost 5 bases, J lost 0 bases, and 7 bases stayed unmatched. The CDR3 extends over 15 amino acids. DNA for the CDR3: TGTGCCAGCAGTCACACGACAGGGTACTCCTACGAGCAGTACTTC. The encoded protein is CASSHTTGYSYEQYF.

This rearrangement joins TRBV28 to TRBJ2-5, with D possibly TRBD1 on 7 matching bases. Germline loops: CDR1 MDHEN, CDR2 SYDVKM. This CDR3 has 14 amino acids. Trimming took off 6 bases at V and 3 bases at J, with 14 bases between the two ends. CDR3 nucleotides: TGTGCCAGCAGGGCGGGACAGCCAAAAGAGACCCAGTACTTC. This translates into CASRAGQPKETQYF.

DNA of the CDR3: TGTGCCAGCAGTGAATCTCGGGGGACAGATACGCAGTATTTT. Translation gives CASSESRGTDTQYF. This rearrangement joins TRBV25-1 to TRBJ2-3; possibly TRBD2 for D (6 bases). V lost 1 base, J lost 3 bases, and 8 bases lay in between. CDR1 is MGHDK and CDR2 is SYGVNS in the germline V gene. This CDR3 has 14 residues.